Following are 15 T cell receptor beta chains from one sample sequenced in a study of identical twins. TCRdb reanalysed the 5' RACE reads using MiXCR and keeps one entry per CDR3 protein. Of around 690,000 distinct CDR3 sequences in the sample, approximately 21% were seen once. This sample was shared with a second study, whose subject was T cells expressing NK-cell markers.

Sequencing input: PBMCs. The receptors here all came from a woman under 30 in good health.

This clonotype was seen many times. The V and J genes are TRBV20-1 and TRBJ2-7; a possible D gene is TRBD2 (5 bases). This CDR3 region has 13 residues. Germline lookup yields CDR1 DFQATT and CDR2 SNEGSKA (reference sequence). V gave up 1 base and J gave up 2 bases, with 9 bases separating them. The CDR3: CSARGTSTYEQYF. The DNA of the CDR3 is TGCAGTGCTAGAGGGACTTCAACCTACGAGCAGTACTTC.

This clonotype appeared many times. The J gene is TRBJ2-1, the V gene TRBV24-1, with 12 bases fitting TRBD2. V lost 8 bases, J lost 10 bases, and 11 bases stayed unmatched. The CDR3 contains 15 residues. The germline CDR1 and CDR2 sequences are KGHDR and SFDVKD. The CDR3 sequence is CATTGRSSGGAEQFF. The DNA of the CDR3 is TGTGCCACCACCGGTAGATCTAGCGGGGGGGCGGAGCAGTTCTTC.

This chain links TRBV12-3 or TRBV12-4 with TRBJ1-5; TRBD1 matches 9 bases. The CDR3 consists of 15 residues. J was trimmed by 5 bases and V by 5 bases; bases with no gene match: 7. The CDR3 DNA reads as TGTGCCAGCAGTGGGACAGGGCCCTACTATCAGCCCCAGCATTTT. This translates into CASSGTGPYYQPQHF.

This clonotype turned up a few times. This chain links TRBV5-1 with TRBJ2-2; D is uncertain. This CDR3 is built from 15 residues. The germline CDR1 and CDR2 sequences are SGHRS and YFSETQ. Deletions cut 0 bases from V and 4 bases from J, with 10 bases between. The CDR3: CASSLGASSTGELFF. DNA for the CDR3: TGCGCCAGCAGCTTGGGGGCGAGTAGCACCGGGGAGCTGTTTTTT.

V gene TRBV12-3 or TRBV12-4 combines with J gene TRBJ2-4, with 9 bases that match TRBD1. V trimming: 3 bases; J trimming: 1 base; junction bases outside the gene matches: 4. This CDR3 is 16 amino acids long. This CDR3 is CASSFRQGGAKNIQYF. The CDR3 nucleotides read TGTGCCAGCAGTTTCCGACAGGGGGGTGCCAAAAACATTCAGTACTTC.

The chain carries TRBV7-9 and TRBJ2-1; possibly TRBD1 for D (6 bases). Deletions cut 1 base from V and 8 bases from J, with 15 bases between. Germline lookup yields CDR1 SEHNR and CDR2 FQNEAQ (reference sequence). The CDR3 loop spans 15 amino acids. The CDR3 DNA reads as TGTGCCAGCAGCTTAGTGGACAGTCACATAGATGAGCAGTTCTTC. It yields the protein CASSLVDSHIDEQFF.

This clonotype was seen a handful of times. This chain links TRBV10-3 with TRBJ2-7, with a tentative D call TRBD2 (5 bases). The CDR3 contains 14 residues. CDR1 ENHRY and CDR2 SYGVKD come from the germline V gene. V dropped 0 bases and J dropped 2 bases, with 8 bases sitting between them. The CDR3 protein is CAISESGKPYEQYF. The CDR3 DNA sequence: TGTGCCATCAGTGAGTCCGGGAAACCCTACGAGCAGTACTTC.

V is TRBV10-3 and J is TRBJ1-2; 7 bases agree with TRBD1. The germline V gene has CDR1 ENHRY and CDR2 SYGVKD. V shed 3 bases, J shed 7 bases, and the junction held 8 bases outside the gene matches. This CDR3 is built from 14 residues. CDR3 coding DNA: TGTGCCATCAGTGACCCGGACAGGCGGGGTGGCTACACCTTC. Protein: CAISDPDRRGGYTF.

The chain joins TRBV20-1 to TRBJ2-7, with D possibly matching TRBD1 (6 bases). V dropped 3 bases and J dropped 2 bases, with 14 bases sitting between them. Germline V CDR1 and CDR2: DFQATT, SNEGSKA (reference sequence). This CDR3 spans 14 amino acids. CDR3: CSASLGGRTYEQYF. CDR3 nucleotide sequence: TGCAGTGCTAGTCTAGGGGGTAGGACCTACGAGCAGTACTTC.

This clonotype was picked up many times. This chain joins TRBV18 and TRBJ2-7; D possibly corresponds to TRBD1 (5 bases). The CDR3 loop spans 13 amino acids. The V gene lost 6 bases and the J gene lost 6 bases, with 15 bases spanning the gap. Germline lookup yields CDR1 KGHSH and CDR2 LQKENI. Here the CDR3 DNA reads TGTGCCAGCTCGCTTCTAGAAAGGGGCGAGCAGTACTTC. Encoded protein: CASSLLERGEQYF.

This clonotype was recorded at least ten times. The rearrangement uses TRBV12-3 or TRBV12-4 and TRBJ2-3; TRBD1 matches at 7 bases. The CDR3 loop spans 14 amino acids. Trimming cost V 4 bases and J 6 bases; bases outside gene matches: 7. The CDR3: CASSSGTDWDTQYF. As DNA, the CDR3 is TGTGCCAGCAGTTCCGGGACAGATTGGGATACGCAGTATTTT.

The V and J genes are TRBV6-1 and TRBJ1-5; possibly TRBD1 for D (6 bases). V shed 7 bases and J shed 2 bases, with 12 bases lying between them. The V gene's germline CDR1 is MNHNS and CDR2 SASEGT. The CDR3 totals 14 residues. The CDR3 DNA reads as TGTGCCAGCAACGCTCCAGGGGGCAATCAGCCCCAGCATTTT. Translation gives CASNAPGGNQPQHF.

In DNA form, the CDR3 reads TGTGCCACCCTTGGGGGCAGCTCCTACAATGAGCAGTTCTTC. It translates to CATLGGSSYNEQFF. The rearrangement joins TRBV6-1 to TRBJ2-1, with a tentative D call TRBD1 (6 bases). Trimming left V 10 bases short and J 0 bases short, with 13 bases between. The CDR3 totals 14 residues. Germline loops: CDR1 MNHNS, CDR2 SASEGT.

This clonotype showed up just a few times. The chain links TRBV27 to TRBJ2-7; maybe TRBD1 (6 bases). The ends were cut back, 8 bases at V and 1 base at J, with 12 bases in the middle. CDR1 and CDR2 from the germline V gene are MNHEY and SMNVEV (reference sequence). This CDR3 comprises 13 residues. The CDR3 region has the DNA TGTGCCAGCGGCTTAGGGGGTTCCTACGAGCAGTACTTC. Amino acid sequence: CASGLGGSYEQYF.

For the CDR3, the DNA is TGTGCCAGCAGTTTCAGCAGAAGGGGGCAGTTCTTC. Translation: CASSFSRRGQFF. V is TRBV12-3 or TRBV12-4 and J is TRBJ2-1, with D maybe TRBD1 (5 bases). V gave up 3 bases and J gave up 12 bases, with 12 bases separating them. This CDR3 has 12 residues.